These T cell receptor beta chains were read from a single sample in a study of T cell repertoires in cytomegalovirus infection. MiXCR, run by TCRdb on the reads, gives a single entry per CDR3 protein. Among hundreds of thousands of distinct CDR3 sequences listed, about 9.1% were seen once. Sequencing input: PBMCs. The receptor set was obtained from a human donor in good health (CMV status not recorded). Some clones in this sample may be carry-over from other donors' samples. CDR3s include the opening cysteine and the closing phenylalanine or tryptophan. Each record gives: J gene, clone size, V gene, D gene, CDR3 DNA, CDR3 protein. A D gene is named only where the DNA matches it firmly. A clone size is listed for some rows: how often the clone was seen (once, few, many), or a class if it is expanded.

j_call: TRBJ1-1
clone_size: few
v_call: TRBV7-9
d_call: TRBD1
cdr3_nt: TGTGCCAGCAGCTTATTCCGGGACAGGAACACTGAAGCTTTCTTT
cdr3_aa: CASSLFRDRNTEAFF

j_call: TRBJ2-1
clone_size: many
v_call: TRBV5-1
d_call: -
cdr3_nt: TGCGCCAGCAGCTTTGGGGGCAGGGGAGGCAATGAGCAGTTCTTC
cdr3_aa: CASSFGGRGGNEQFF

j_call: TRBJ2-1
clone_size: many
v_call: TRBV7-2
d_call: TRBD2
cdr3_nt: TGTGCCAGCAGCTTAGTGGGGCCCTTAGCGGGGGGGAATGAGCAGTTCTTC
cdr3_aa: CASSLVGPLAGGNEQFF

j_call: TRBJ1-6
clone_size: many
v_call: TRBV6-5
d_call: -
cdr3_nt: TGTGCCAGCAGTTACGGGCAGAGCTCCTATAATTCACCCCTCCACTTT
cdr3_aa: CASSYGQSSYNSPLHF

j_call: TRBJ2-1
clone_size: many
v_call: TRBV27
d_call: TRBD1
cdr3_nt: TGTGCCAGCAGTTCGTGGACAGGGGGGTACAATGAGCAGTTCTTC
cdr3_aa: CASSSWTGGYNEQFF

j_call: TRBJ1-1
clone_size: many
v_call: TRBV7-2
d_call: -
cdr3_nt: TGTGCCAGCAGCGCCACACAGATGAACACTGAAGCTTTCTTT
cdr3_aa: CASSATQMNTEAFF

j_call: TRBJ2-4
clone_size: many
v_call: TRBV28
d_call: -
cdr3_nt: TGTGCCAGCAGTTTAGAGGGGAGTTGGAACATTCAGTACTTC
cdr3_aa: CASSLEGSWNIQYF

j_call: TRBJ2-5
clone_size: many
v_call: TRBV28
d_call: -
cdr3_nt: TGTGCCAGCAGTTTAGGGGGCAGGGTGAAAGAGACCCAGTACTTC
cdr3_aa: CASSLGGRVKETQYF

j_call: TRBJ2-7
clone_size: -
v_call: TRBV13
d_call: TRBD1
cdr3_nt: TGTGCCAGCAGCTTCGGACCTTCCGGGACAGGGGTCTACGAGCAGTACTTC
cdr3_aa: CASSFGPSGTGVYEQYF

j_call: TRBJ1-6
clone_size: few
v_call: TRBV5-4
d_call: -
cdr3_nt: TGTGCCAGCAGCTTGGACAGCTTTTCACCCCTCCACTTT
cdr3_aa: CASSLDSFSPLHF

j_call: TRBJ2-5
clone_size: many
v_call: TRBV29-1
d_call: TRBD1
cdr3_nt: TGCAGCGTTGAACTCCGACAGGGGCAAGAGACCCAGTACTTC
cdr3_aa: CSVELRQGQETQYF

j_call: TRBJ1-1
clone_size: few
v_call: TRBV12-3/TRBV12-4
d_call: TRBD1
cdr3_nt: TGTGCCAGCAGTACCAGGCCTAGGGGGCCAAACACTGAAGCTTTCTTT
cdr3_aa: CASSTRPRGPNTEAFF

j_call: TRBJ1-2
clone_size: many
v_call: TRBV10-3
d_call: TRBD1
cdr3_nt: TGTGCCATCAGTAACCCGGGACAGGGAAGCTATGGCTACACCTTC
cdr3_aa: CAISNPGQGSYGYTF

j_call: TRBJ1-1
clone_size: few
v_call: TRBV5-1
d_call: -
cdr3_nt: TGCGCCAGCAGCTTGCCCGCGGGGAACACTGAAGCTTTCTTT
cdr3_aa: CASSLPAGNTEAFF

j_call: TRBJ2-6
clone_size: many
v_call: TRBV28
d_call: -
cdr3_nt: TGTGCCAGCTCTTACCCCCACAGGGCCTCTGGGGCCAACGTCCTGACTTTC
cdr3_aa: CASSYPHRASGANVLTF

j_call: TRBJ1-1
clone_size: -
v_call: TRBV29-1
d_call: -
cdr3_nt: TGCAGCGCCAGAATAGGGGGGAGCACTGAAGCTTTCTTT
cdr3_aa: CSARIGGSTEAFF

j_call: TRBJ2-7
clone_size: few
v_call: TRBV15
d_call: TRBD1
cdr3_nt: TGTGCCACCAGCAGGCACGGACAGGGCTACGAGCAGTACTTC
cdr3_aa: CATSRHGQGYEQYF

j_call: TRBJ2-7
clone_size: many
v_call: TRBV20-1
d_call: TRBD2
cdr3_nt: TGCAGTGCTAGACAAGGTAGCGGGGGAGTCTACGAGCAGTACTTC
cdr3_aa: CSARQGSGGVYEQYF

j_call: TRBJ2-5
clone_size: few
v_call: TRBV20-1
d_call: -
cdr3_nt: TGCAGTGCCCCCCTGGGCAGGGCCTACGACCAAGAGACCCAGTACTTC
cdr3_aa: CSAPLGRAYDQETQYF

j_call: TRBJ2-7
clone_size: many
v_call: TRBV29-1
d_call: TRBD1
cdr3_nt: TGCAGCGTTGCTAACAGGGGGACCTACGAGCAGTACTTC
cdr3_aa: CSVANRGTYEQYF

j_call: TRBJ2-1
clone_size: many
v_call: TRBV6-2/TRBV6-3
d_call: -
cdr3_nt: TGTGCCAGCAGTTACGGGCCCTGGAATGAGCAGTTCTTC
cdr3_aa: CASSYGPWNEQFF

j_call: TRBJ1-5
clone_size: many
v_call: TRBV5-1
d_call: TRBD1
cdr3_nt: TGCGCCAGCAGCTTGGGGGGACAGCAAAATCAGCCCCAGCATTTT
cdr3_aa: CASSLGGQQNQPQHF

j_call: TRBJ2-3
clone_size: many
v_call: TRBV9
d_call: TRBD2
cdr3_nt: TGTGCCAGCAGCTTCCGGACTAGCGGGCGCACAGATACGCAGTATTTT
cdr3_aa: CASSFRTSGRTDTQYF

j_call: TRBJ2-1
clone_size: -
v_call: TRBV20-1
d_call: -
cdr3_nt: TGCAGTGCCCAGGACCTACAGCAGTTCTTC
cdr3_aa: CSAQDLQQFF

j_call: TRBJ2-5
clone_size: -
v_call: TRBV5-1
d_call: TRBD2
cdr3_nt: TGCGCCAGCAAGGGCGGGGGGCAAGAGACCCAGTACTTC
cdr3_aa: CASKGGGQETQYF

j_call: TRBJ1-1
clone_size: many
v_call: TRBV7-6
d_call: -
cdr3_nt: TGTGCCAGCAGCTCTTCCCTAGAGGCTTTCTTT
cdr3_aa: CASSSSLEAFF

j_call: TRBJ1-2
clone_size: many
v_call: TRBV19
d_call: -
cdr3_nt: TGTGCCAGTAGTATGGACAAAAACTATGGCTACACCTTC
cdr3_aa: CASSMDKNYGYTF

j_call: TRBJ1-2
clone_size: -
v_call: TRBV19
d_call: TRBD1
cdr3_nt: TGTGCCAGTAGTCCGGACAGGGATGTAGGTGGCTACACCTTC
cdr3_aa: CASSPDRDVGGYTF

j_call: TRBJ1-2
clone_size: many
v_call: TRBV28
d_call: -
cdr3_nt: TGTGCCAGCAGTTTATGGGACCTGGACGGCTACACCTTC
cdr3_aa: CASSLWDLDGYTF

j_call: TRBJ2-1
clone_size: few
v_call: TRBV20-1
d_call: -
cdr3_nt: TGCAGTGCCCGTTTGGGGAGCGGTCGTTACAATGAGCAGTTCTTC
cdr3_aa: CSARLGSGRYNEQFF

j_call: TRBJ2-1
clone_size: few
v_call: TRBV6-1
d_call: TRBD1
cdr3_nt: TGTGCCAGCATTACGGGACAGGGGGCGTCTGCCTACAATGAGCAGTTCTTC
cdr3_aa: CASITGQGASAYNEQFF

j_call: TRBJ1-5
clone_size: many
v_call: TRBV6-2/TRBV6-3
d_call: -
cdr3_nt: TGTGCCAGCAACCCAACAGGGAGGAATCAGCCCCAGCATTTT
cdr3_aa: CASNPTGRNQPQHF

j_call: TRBJ1-6
clone_size: many
v_call: TRBV28
d_call: TRBD1
cdr3_nt: TGTGCCAGCAGTTTGGAGGGAGGGGGCCATCCACCCCTCCACTTT
cdr3_aa: CASSLEGGGHPPLHF

j_call: TRBJ2-3
clone_size: many
v_call: TRBV7-9
d_call: -
cdr3_nt: TGTGCCAGCAGCTTAAGACTACCGCCCACAGATACGCAGTATTTT
cdr3_aa: CASSLRLPPTDTQYF